A selection of T cell receptor beta chains follows, all from one sample in a study of technical replicates of blood from a handful of donors. The method was immunoSEQ multiplex PCR; TCRdb's version includes in-frame clones alone and lacks a portion of them. The sample has more than 65,000 clones; 85% to 95% are singletons. The specimen sequenced was T cells isolated from PBMCs. The receptors originated from a human donor in good health. Each CDR3 is given with its conserved first and last residue. D genes are given only for firm matches. Expanded clones are given a class, and other clones once, few, many or no size at all.

D | J | size | V | DNA | CDR3
TRBD2 | TRBJ2-7 | - | TRBV2 | TGTGCCAGCACCTTTGGACTAGCGGGGGGGGGCGAGCAGTACTTC | CASTFGLAGGGEQYF
TRBD2 | TRBJ2-3 | - | TRBV28 | TGTGCCAGCAGCTTACTAGCGGCAAACACAGATACGCAGTATTTT | CASSLLAANTDTQYF
TRBD1 | TRBJ1-1 | - | TRBV4-3 | TGCGCCAGCAGCCAAGTACTGGGACAGCCGAACACTGAAGCTTTCTTT | CASSQVLGQPNTEAFF
TRBD2 | TRBJ2-4 | - | TRBV9 | TGTGCCAGCAGCCTCTGGGGGGGGGACGCCTCCAAAAACATTCAGTACTTC | CASSLWGGDASKNIQYF
- | TRBJ2-1 | - | TRBV11-3 | TGTGCCAGCAGCTTAGTCGGAGCTTACAATGAGCAGTTCTTC | CASSLVGAYNEQFF
TRBD2 | TRBJ2-2 | once | TRBV5-1 | TGCGCCAGCAGCTTGGGGACTAGCGGGAGGCACGGGGAGCTGTTTTTT | CASSLGTSGRHGELFF
- | TRBJ1-2 | - | TRBV7-2 | TGTGCCAGCAGCGCGCAGGGTCTTGGCTACACCTTC | CASSAQGLGYTF
- | TRBJ2-7 | - | TRBV11-2 | TGTGCCAGCAGCTTAGCACCTGACAGTTACTACGAGCAGTACTTC | CASSLAPDSYYEQYF
- | TRBJ2-1 | - | TRBV30 | TGTGCCTGGAGGGACAGCTACAATGAGCAGTTCTTC | CAWRDSYNEQFF
- | TRBJ2-5 | - | TRBV10-3 | TGTGCCATCAGTAACCGAGGACAGACTCAAGAGACCCAGTACTTC | CAISNRGQTQETQYF
TRBD2 | TRBJ2-3 | - | TRBV6-4 | TGTGCCAGCAGTTACGGACTAGCGGCAGATACGCAGTATTTT | CASSYGLAADTQYF
TRBD1 | TRBJ1-1 | - | TRBV10-3 | TGTGCCATCGGGACAGTTTTGAACACTGAAGCTTTCTTT | CAIGTVLNTEAFF
TRBD1 | TRBJ2-7 | - | TRBV9 | TGTGCCAGCAGCGTACAGGGGGCAGAGTACTACGAGCAGTACTTC | CASSVQGAEYYEQYF
- | TRBJ1-2 | - | TRBV7-3 | TGTGCCAGCAGCTTATACGCCCCCTTGGAGGGCATAGGGGGCTACACCTTC | CASSLYAPLEGIGGYTF
- | TRBJ1-3 | - | TRBV2 | TGTGCCAGCAGCATAACAGGGCCCTCTGGAAACACCATATATTTT | CASSITGPSGNTIYF
- | TRBJ1-4 | - | TRBV6-1 | TGTGCCAGCAGTGATATAAGGGACTTCAATGAAAAACTGTTTTTT | CASSDIRDFNEKLFF
- | TRBJ1-1 | - | TRBV11-3 | TGTGCCAGCATTAGAGGCACTGAAGCTTTCTTT | CASIRGTEAFF
- | TRBJ1-4 | once | TRBV7-8 | TGTGCCAGCAGCTTATGGGGGGGCCCACTTGCAACTAATGAAAAACTGTTTTTT | CASSLWGGPLATNEKLFF
TRBD1 | TRBJ1-4 | - | TRBV11-3 | TGTGCCAGCAGGACCGGGACAGCGAATGAAAAACTGTTTTTT | CASRTGTANEKLFF
TRBD2 | TRBJ2-4 | - | TRBV2 | TGTGCCAGCAGGGGGGAAAGCGGGAGAGAATTCATTCAGTACTTC | CASRGESGREFIQYF
- | TRBJ2-7 | once | TRBV5-6 | TGTGCCAGCAGCTTAGGGGACATCTCCTACGAGCAGTACTTC | CASSLGDISYEQYF
- | TRBJ2-5 | - | TRBV4-1 | TGCGCCAGCAGCCATGTCTTACTAGCTCCCGAGGCCCAGTACTTC | CASSHVLLAPEAQYF
TRBD1 | TRBJ1-2 | - | TRBV7-3 | TGTGCCAGCAGCTTAGCAGCCCGGCAAGTCGGGACAGGGGAGGCCTATGGCTACACCTTC | CASSLAARQVGTGEAYGYTF
TRBD1 | TRBJ2-7 | - | TRBV5-1 | TGCGCCAGCAGCCCAAGACAGGGGAACTACGAGCAGTACTTC | CASSPRQGNYEQYF
- | TRBJ1-5 | - | TRBV30 | TGTGCCTGGAGGTATTCCGGGACAAACAATCAGCCCCAGCATTTT | CAWRYSGTNNQPQHF
TRBD1 | TRBJ1-5 | - | TRBV5-1 | TGCGCCAGCAGTTCTGGACAGGGGGGCAATCAGCCCCAGCATTTT | CASSSGQGGNQPQHF
TRBD2 | TRBJ2-5 | - | TRBV6-1 | TGTGCCAGCAGTGATTCTCTAGCGGGAGGGACGGGTGAGACCCAGTACTTC | CASSDSLAGGTGETQYF
- | TRBJ2-1 | - | TRBV10-1 | TGCGCCAGCAGTGAGTCGAGAGCGGACTCCTACAATGAGCAGTTCTTC | CASSESRADSYNEQFF
TRBD2 | TRBJ2-7 | - | TRBV5-6 | TGTGCCAGCAGCCTCAGGACTAGCGGGGCCTACGAGCAGTACTTC | CASSLRTSGAYEQYF
TRBD1 | TRBJ2-1 | once | TRBV18 | TGTGCCAGCTCACCACCTCTTGGGACAGGACACAATGAGCAGTTCTTC | CASSPPLGTGHNEQFF
- | TRBJ1-1 | - | TRBV7-9 | TGTGCCAGCAGCCCGGGGGGGGGTCACACTGAAGCTTTCTTT | CASSPGGGHTEAFF
TRBD1 | TRBJ2-7 | - | TRBV7-6 | TGTGCCAGCAGCTCCGGACAGGATTGGGGGCGGGAGCAGTACTTC | CASSSGQDWGREQYF
- | TRBJ2-5 | - | TRBV5-1 | TGCGCCAGCAGCTTGGTTACGGCAGGTCCACGGGAGACCCAGTACTTC | CASSLVTAGPRETQYF
TRBD1 | TRBJ1-2 | - | TRBV7-2 | TGTGCCAGCAGCGCCTACAGGGGAGCGGACTATGGCTACACCTTC | CASSAYRGADYGYTF
TRBD2 | TRBJ2-7 | - | TRBV5-4 | TGTGCCAGCAGCTACGGACTAGCTTGGGAGCAGTACTTC | CASSYGLAWEQYF
- | TRBJ2-7 | - | TRBV10-3 | TGTGCCATCAGCCGACTCAACGAGCAGTACTTC | CAISRLNEQYF
- | TRBJ2-3 | - | TRBV14 | TGTGCCAGCAGCTTTGACAGCCTCACAGATACGCAGTATTTT | CASSFDSLTDTQYF
- | TRBJ2-7 | - | TRBV7-2 | TGTGCCAGCAGCTACGGACTCGCCTACGAGCAGTACTTC | CASSYGLAYEQYF
TRBD1 | TRBJ1-1 | - | TRBV5-6 | TGTGCCAGCAGCTTGTTTCAGGGGGATTGGAAGGCTTTCTTT | CASSLFQGDWKAFF
- | TRBJ1-1 | - | TRBV10-2 | TGCGCCAGCAGTGAACAGGGATACACTGAAGCTTTCTTT | CASSEQGYTEAFF
- | TRBJ2-7 | - | TRBV15 | TGTGCCACCAGCAGAGGGAGAACAGGGCCCCTCGCCTACGAGCAGTACTTC | CATSRGRTGPLAYEQYF
TRBD2 | TRBJ2-7 | - | TRBV28 | TGTGCCAGCCGAGGTAGCGGGAGGTACGAGCAGTACTTC | CASRGSGRYEQYF
TRBD2 | TRBJ2-1 | - | TRBV6-1 | TGTGCCAGCAGTGAATTGTTAGCGGGATCCGATGAGCAGTTCTTC | CASSELLAGSDEQFF
- | TRBJ2-1 | - | TRBV27 | TGTGCCAGCAGTTTAGTGGCTCAGGGTGAGCAGTTCTTC | CASSLVAQGEQFF
TRBD1 | TRBJ2-1 | - | TRBV7-2 | TGTGCCAGCAGCACCTCCCGGACAGGGCACAATGAGCAGTTCTTC | CASSTSRTGHNEQFF
- | TRBJ1-2 | - | TRBV29-1 | TGCAGCGTTGTGGGCGGGGAGAGCTATGGCTACACCTTC | CSVVGGESYGYTF
- | TRBJ2-1 | - | TRBV19 | TGTGCCAGTAGTCCCAGGACTCTTAACAATGAGCAGTTCTTC | CASSPRTLNNEQFF
- | TRBJ1-2 | - | TRBV6-5 | TGTGCCAGCAGACAGGCTAACTATGGCTACACCTTC | CASRQANYGYTF
TRBD1 | TRBJ1-5 | - | TRBV10-3 | TGTGCCACCAAAAGAGGGGGACAGGGGATCCTTCAGCCCCAGCATTTT | CATKRGGQGILQPQHF
- | TRBJ1-1 | - | TRBV30 | TGTGCCTGGAGTAACCGAGGGTTGGGTGAAGCTTTCTTT | CAWSNRGLGEAFF
TRBD1 | TRBJ1-2 | - | TRBV7-9 | TGTGCCAGCAGCGTGACAGGGACGGGAGGCTACACCTTC | CASSVTGTGGYTF
- | TRBJ2-3 | - | TRBV6-4 | TGTGCCAGCAGTGGGGACTTCGGAGATACGCAGTATTTT | CASSGDFGDTQYF
- | TRBJ2-1 | - | TRBV27 | TGTGCCAGCAGTTCCCTTCGGGCTAGCGTCTACAATGAGCAGTTCTTC | CASSSLRASVYNEQFF
TRBD2 | TRBJ2-7 | few | TRBV27 | TGTGCCAGCAGTTTAGGTCCCGGGAGGGCCTACGAGCAGTACTTC | CASSLGPGRAYEQYF
- | TRBJ1-1 | - | TRBV5-4 | TGTGCCAGCAGCTTGTGGGGCACGAAGAACACTGAAGCTTTCTTT | CASSLWGTKNTEAFF
- | TRBJ1-1 | - | TRBV30 | TGTGCCTGGAGTGCGACAGCGAACACTGAAGCTTTCTTT | CAWSATANTEAFF
TRBD2 | TRBJ2-1 | - | TRBV10-3 | TGTGCCATCAGTGAGTCGATAGCGGGAGTAACCCTCAATGAGCAGTTCTTC | CAISESIAGVTLNEQFF